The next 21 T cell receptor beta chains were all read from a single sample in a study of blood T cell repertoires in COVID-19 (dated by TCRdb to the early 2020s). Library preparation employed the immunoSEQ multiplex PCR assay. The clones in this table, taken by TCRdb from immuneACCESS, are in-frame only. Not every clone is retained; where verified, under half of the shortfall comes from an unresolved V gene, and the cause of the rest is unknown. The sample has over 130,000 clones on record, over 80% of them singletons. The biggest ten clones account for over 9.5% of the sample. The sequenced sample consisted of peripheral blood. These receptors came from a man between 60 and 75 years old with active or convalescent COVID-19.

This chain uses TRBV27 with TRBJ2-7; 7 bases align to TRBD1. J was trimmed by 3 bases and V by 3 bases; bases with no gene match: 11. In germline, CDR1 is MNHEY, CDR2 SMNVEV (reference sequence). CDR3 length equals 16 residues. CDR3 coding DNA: TGTGCCAGCAGTTTTAGGAGACAGGGTATAGACTACGAGCAGTACTTC. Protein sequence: CASSFRRQGIDYEQYF.

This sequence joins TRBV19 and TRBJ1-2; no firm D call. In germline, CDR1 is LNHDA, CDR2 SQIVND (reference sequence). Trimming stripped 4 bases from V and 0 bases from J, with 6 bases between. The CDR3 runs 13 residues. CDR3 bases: TGTGCCAGTAGTAGGACTACTAACTATGGCTACACCTTC. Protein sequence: CASSRTTNYGYTF. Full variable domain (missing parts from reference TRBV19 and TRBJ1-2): DGGITQSPKYLFRKEGQNVTLSCEQNLNHDAMYWYRQDPGQGLRLIYYSQIVNDFQKGDIAEGYSVSREKKESFPLTVTSAQKNPTAFYLCASSRTTNYGYTFGSGTRLTVV.

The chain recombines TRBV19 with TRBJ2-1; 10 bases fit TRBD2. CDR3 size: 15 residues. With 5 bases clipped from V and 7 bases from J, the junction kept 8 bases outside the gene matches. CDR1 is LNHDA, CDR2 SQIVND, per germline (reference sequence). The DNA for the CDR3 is TGTGCCAGTAGTGTACTAGCGGGGATCATGAATGAGCAGTTCTTC. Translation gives CASSVLAGIMNEQFF.

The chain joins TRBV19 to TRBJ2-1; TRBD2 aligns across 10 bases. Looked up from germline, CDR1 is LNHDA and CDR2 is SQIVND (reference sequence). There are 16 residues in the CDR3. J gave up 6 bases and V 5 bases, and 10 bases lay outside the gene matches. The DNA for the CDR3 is TGTGCCAGTAGTTTGCCGGGACTAGCGCCGGGCAATGAGCAGTTCTTC. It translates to CASSLPGLAPGNEQFF.

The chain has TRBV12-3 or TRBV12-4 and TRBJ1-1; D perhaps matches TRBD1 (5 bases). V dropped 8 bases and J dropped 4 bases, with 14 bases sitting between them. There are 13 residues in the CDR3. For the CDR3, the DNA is TGTGCCAGCGTCAAGGTCCAGGGCACTGAAGCTTTCTTT. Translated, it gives CASVKVQGTEAFF.

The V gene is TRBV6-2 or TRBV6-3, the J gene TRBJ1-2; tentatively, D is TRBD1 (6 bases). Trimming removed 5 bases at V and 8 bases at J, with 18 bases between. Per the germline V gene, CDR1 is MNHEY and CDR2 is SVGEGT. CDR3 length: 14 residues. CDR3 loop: CASSDWDNPGGYTF. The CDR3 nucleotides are TGTGCCAGCAGTGACTGGGACAACCCGGGGGGCTACACCTTC.

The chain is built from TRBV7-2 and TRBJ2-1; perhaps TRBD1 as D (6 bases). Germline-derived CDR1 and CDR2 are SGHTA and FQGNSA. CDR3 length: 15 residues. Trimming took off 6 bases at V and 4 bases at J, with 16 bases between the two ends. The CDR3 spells CASSQRDTEYNEQFF. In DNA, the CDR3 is TGTGCCAGCAGTCAAAGGGACACGGAATACAATGAGCAGTTCTTC.

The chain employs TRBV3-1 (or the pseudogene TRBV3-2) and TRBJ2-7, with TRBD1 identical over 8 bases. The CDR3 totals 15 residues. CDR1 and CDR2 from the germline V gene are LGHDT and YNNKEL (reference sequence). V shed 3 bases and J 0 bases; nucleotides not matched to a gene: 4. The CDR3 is CASSQDRAISYEQYF. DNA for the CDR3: TGTGCCAGCAGCCAGGACAGGGCCATCTCCTACGAGCAGTACTTC.

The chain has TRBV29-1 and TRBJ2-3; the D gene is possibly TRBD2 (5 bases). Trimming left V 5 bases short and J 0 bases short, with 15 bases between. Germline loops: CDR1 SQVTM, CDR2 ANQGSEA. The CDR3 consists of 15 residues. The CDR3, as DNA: TGCAGCGTTTCCCGCCTAGAGCGGAGCACAGATACGCAGTATTTT. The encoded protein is CSVSRLERSTDTQYF.

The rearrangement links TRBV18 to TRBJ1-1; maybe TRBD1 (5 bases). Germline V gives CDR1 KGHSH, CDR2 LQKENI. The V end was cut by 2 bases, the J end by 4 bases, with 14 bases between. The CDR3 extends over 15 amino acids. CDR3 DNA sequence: TGTGCCAGCTCACCAGGTCAGGGTAGAAGCACTGAAGCTTTCTTT. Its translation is CASSPGQGRSTEAFF.

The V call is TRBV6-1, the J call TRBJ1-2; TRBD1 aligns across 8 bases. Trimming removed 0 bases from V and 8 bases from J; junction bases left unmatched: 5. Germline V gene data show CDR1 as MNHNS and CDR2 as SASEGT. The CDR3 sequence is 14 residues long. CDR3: CASSEALQGAGYTF. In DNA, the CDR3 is TGTGCCAGCAGTGAAGCGCTTCAGGGGGCGGGCTACACCTTC.

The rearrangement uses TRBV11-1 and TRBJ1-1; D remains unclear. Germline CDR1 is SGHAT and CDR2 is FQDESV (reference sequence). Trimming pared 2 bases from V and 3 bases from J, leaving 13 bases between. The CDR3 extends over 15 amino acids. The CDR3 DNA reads TGTGCCAGCAGCTTATCGGGGTTTTCGGACACTGAAGCTTTCTTT. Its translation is CASSLSGFSDTEAFF.

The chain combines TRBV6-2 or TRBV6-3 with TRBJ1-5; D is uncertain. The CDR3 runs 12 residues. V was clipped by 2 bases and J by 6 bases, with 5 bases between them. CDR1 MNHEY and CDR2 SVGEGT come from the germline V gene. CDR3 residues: CASSYGGQPQHF. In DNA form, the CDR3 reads TGTGCCAGCAGTTACGGAGGTCAGCCCCAGCATTTT.

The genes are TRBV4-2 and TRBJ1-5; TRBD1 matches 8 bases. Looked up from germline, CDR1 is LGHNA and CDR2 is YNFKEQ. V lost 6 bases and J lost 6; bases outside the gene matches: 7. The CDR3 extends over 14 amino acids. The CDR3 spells CASSTGQGGQPQHF. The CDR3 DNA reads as TGTGCCAGCAGTACCGGACAGGGAGGTCAGCCCCAGCATTTT.

Here the CDR3 DNA reads TGTGCCAGCAGCCACGACAGTAACACTGAAGCTTTCTTT. It is translated as CASSHDSNTEAFF. This chain links TRBV4-2 with TRBJ1-1, with a possible D match to TRBD1 (5 bases). Germline loops: CDR1 LGHNA, CDR2 YNFKEQ. V lost 3 bases, J lost 2 bases, and 7 bases lay in between. This CDR3 has 13 residues.

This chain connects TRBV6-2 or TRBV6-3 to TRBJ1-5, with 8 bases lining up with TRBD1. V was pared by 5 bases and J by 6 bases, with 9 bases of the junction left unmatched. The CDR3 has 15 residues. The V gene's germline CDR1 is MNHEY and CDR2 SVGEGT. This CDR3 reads CASSTDRALFQPQHF. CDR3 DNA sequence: TGTGCCAGCAGTACGGACAGGGCATTGTTTCAGCCCCAGCATTTT.

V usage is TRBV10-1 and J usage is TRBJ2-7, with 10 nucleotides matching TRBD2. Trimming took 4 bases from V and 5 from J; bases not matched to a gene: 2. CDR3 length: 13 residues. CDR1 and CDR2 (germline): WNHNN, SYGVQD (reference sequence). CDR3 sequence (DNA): TGCGCCAGCAGTGCACTAGCGGGAAACGAGCAGTACTTC. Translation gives CASSALAGNEQYF.

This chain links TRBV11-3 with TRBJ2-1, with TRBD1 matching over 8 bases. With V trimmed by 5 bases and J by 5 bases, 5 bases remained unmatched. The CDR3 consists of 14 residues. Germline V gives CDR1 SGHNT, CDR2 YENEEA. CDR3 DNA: TGTGCCAGCAGCCCCGGACAGGGCAACAATGAGCAGTTCTTC. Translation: CASSPGQGNNEQFF.

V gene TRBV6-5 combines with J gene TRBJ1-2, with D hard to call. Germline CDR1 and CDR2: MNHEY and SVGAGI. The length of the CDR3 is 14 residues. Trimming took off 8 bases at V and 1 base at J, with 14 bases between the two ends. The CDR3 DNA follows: TGTGCCAGCCATACTAGAGGGCTTAACTATGGCTACACCTTC. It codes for CASHTRGLNYGYTF.

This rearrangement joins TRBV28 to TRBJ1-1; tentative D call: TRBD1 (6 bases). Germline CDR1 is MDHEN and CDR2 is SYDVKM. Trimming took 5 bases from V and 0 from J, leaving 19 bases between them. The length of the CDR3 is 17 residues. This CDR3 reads CASSPFTGQRLNTEAFF. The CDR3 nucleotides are TGTGCCAGCAGTCCCTTCACAGGGCAGAGATTGAACACTGAAGCTTTCTTT. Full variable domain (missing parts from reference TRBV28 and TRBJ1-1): DVKVTQSSRYLVKRTGEKVFLECVQDMDHENMFWYRQDPGLGLRLIYFSYDVKMKEKGDIPEGYSVSREKKERFSLILESASTNQTSMYLCASSPFTGQRLNTEAFFGQGTRLTVV.

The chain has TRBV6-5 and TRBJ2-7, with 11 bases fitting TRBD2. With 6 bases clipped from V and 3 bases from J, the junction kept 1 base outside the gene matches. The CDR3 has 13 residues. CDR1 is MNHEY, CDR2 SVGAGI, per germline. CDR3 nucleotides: TGTGCCAGCAGGGGACTAGCGGACTACGAGCAGTACTTC. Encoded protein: CASRGLADYEQYF.